The 18 T cell receptor beta chains presented below share a single source sample, sequenced in a study of T-cell reconstitution after alpha-beta-depleted transplantation in children. Preparation of the TCRbeta library involved a method that used unique molecular identifiers. One entry per CDR3 protein results from TCRdb running MiXCR on the PCR reads. The repertoire holds more than 150,000 distinct CDR3 sequences, with about 6.3% as singletons. Sequences were derived from PBMCs from the stem cell graft donor, sampled from the stem cell graft. The receptor source for this set is a human donor who donated a stem cell graft to a child with Wiskott-Aldrich syndrome.

With respect to this clonotype: A much bigger clone sits one base away, suggesting this may be a read error. V is TRBV9 and J is TRBJ2-1, with 9 nucleotides matching TRBD1. Trimming removed 0 bases from V and 9 bases from J; junction bases left unmatched: 10. Germline CDR1 is SGDLS and CDR2 is YYNGEE. CDR3 length: 16 residues. The CDR3 DNA follows: TGTGCCAGCAGCGTAGAGAGGACAGGGGATCTAATTGAGCAGTTCTTC. It is translated as CASSVERTGDLIEQFF.

This clonotype was observed many times. The chain has TRBV20-1 and TRBJ2-3; D is unresolved. V lost 0 bases and J lost 2, with 6 bases in between. Germline values: CDR1 DFQATT, CDR2 SNEGSKA (reference sequence). CDR3 length: 13 amino acids. The CDR3 reads CSAREPDTDTQYF. Written as DNA, the CDR3 is TGCAGTGCTAGAGAGCCCGACACAGATACGCAGTATTTT.

The rearrangement joins TRBV6-2 or TRBV6-3 to TRBJ2-3; 8 bases agree with TRBD1. This CDR3 contains 15 residues. J gave up 8 bases and V 3 bases, and 10 bases lay outside the gene matches. The germline V gene has CDR1 MNHEY and CDR2 SVGEGT. CDR3 loop: CASSYTGTGTGTQYF. The CDR3 DNA reads TGTGCCAGCAGTTATACGGGGACAGGAACTGGTACGCAGTATTTT.

The chain employs TRBV2 and TRBJ2-1; 10 bases align to TRBD2. Germline loops: CDR1 SNHLY, CDR2 FYNNEI. V lost 6 bases to trimming and J lost 5 bases; unmatched junction nucleotides: 10. This CDR3 comprises 16 residues. The CDR3 DNA follows: TGTGCCAGCAGAATTCTAGCGGGAGATGCGCACAATGAGCAGTTCTTC. Encoded protein: CASRILAGDAHNEQFF.

This clonotype was seen ten or more times. The chain is built from TRBV3-1 and TRBJ2-4; D ambiguous. The V gene lost 4 bases and the J gene lost 3 bases, with 13 bases spanning the gap. Germline V gene sequence: CDR1 LGHDT, CDR2 YNNKEL (reference sequence). The CDR3 totals 15 residues. CDR3 bases: TGTGCCAGCAGCCCAACTTGGGCAGACAAAAACATTCAGTACTTC. This codes for CASSPTWADKNIQYF.

This clonotype showed up many times. The chain uses TRBV18 and TRBJ2-7; 8 bases are shared with TRBD1. There are 15 residues in the CDR3. Germline CDR1 reads KGHSH; CDR2 reads LQKENI. V lost 3 bases to trimming and J lost 3 bases; unmatched junction nucleotides: 7. The CDR3, as DNA: TGTGCCAGCTCACCTAAACAGGGGGTTTACTACGAGCAGTACTTC. Its translation: CASSPKQGVYYEQYF.

This clonotype was observed a handful of times. This chain uses TRBV5-1 with TRBJ1-4, with D possibly being TRBD1 (5 bases). The CDR3 has 14 amino acids. Germline CDR1 is SGHRS and CDR2 is YFSETQ. Trimming shortened V by 4 bases and J by 5 bases, and 12 bases separated the two germline ends. Here the CDR3 reads CASSPNGANEKLFF. CDR3 bases: TGCGCCAGCAGCCCCAACGGGGCAAATGAAAAACTGTTTTTT.

This rearrangement joins TRBV5-1 to TRBJ2-2, with D maybe TRBD2 (6 bases). Looked up from germline, CDR1 is SGHRS and CDR2 is YFSETQ. With 3 bases removed from V and 0 bases from J, the gap between germline ends came to 12 bases. The CDR3 is made up of 16 amino acids. Written as DNA, the CDR3 is TGCGCCAGCAGCTACCGGGGGAGTTCGAACACCGGGGAGCTGTTTTTT. This codes for CASSYRGSSNTGELFF.

V usage is TRBV25-1 and J usage is TRBJ2-2, with D perhaps TRBD1 (6 bases). V lost 10 bases to trimming and J lost 2 bases, with 20 bases between them. This CDR3 is built from 16 residues. The V gene's germline CDR1 is MGHDK and CDR2 SYGVNS. CDR3 sequence (DNA): TGTGCCACCCGGGGCTGGACAGATGATAACACCGGGGAGCTGTTTTTT. It is translated as CATRGWTDDNTGELFF. The full variable domain, in which reference TRBV25-1 and TRBJ2-2 provide the parts outside the CDR3, is EADIYQTPRYLVIGTGKKITLECSQTMGHDKMYWYQQDPGMELHLIHYSYGVNSTEKGDLSSESTVSRIRTEHFPLTLESARPSHTSQYLCATRGWTDDNTGELFFGEGSRLTVL.

At least ten counts were recorded for this clonotype. The CDR3, as DNA: TGTGCCAGCAGTTTCACAGGGCATCAGCCCCAGCATTTT. It translates to CASSFTGHQPQHF. The V gene is TRBV12-3 or TRBV12-4, the J gene TRBJ1-5; maybe TRBD1 (6 bases). V was clipped by 3 bases and J by 5 bases, with 8 bases between them. The CDR3 has 13 residues.

In its sample, this clonotype was seen many times. The chain is built from TRBV7-2 and TRBJ1-6, with 8 bases identical to TRBD1. The length of the CDR3 is 15 residues. Trimming cost V 5 bases and J 9 bases; bases outside gene matches: 9. Germline values: CDR1 SGHTA, CDR2 FQGNSA. This chain's CDR3 is CASSAETGVGSPLHF. The CDR3 DNA reads TGTGCCAGCAGCGCAGAGACAGGGGTTGGTTCACCCCTCCACTTT.

Of note for this clonotype: One end of the junction does not line up with germline, which may come from a read error. J is TRBJ2-7 and V is TRBV5-1; TRBD1 matches at 7 bases. The germline V gene has CDR1 SGHRS and CDR2 YFSETQ. The CDR3 length is 12 residues. In DNA, the CDR3 is TGCGACAGCAGCTCACAGGGGTACGAGCAGTACTTC. Its protein is CDSSSQGYEQYF.

This clonotype was detected ten times or more. This chain connects TRBV7-9 to TRBJ2-6; D is uncertain. CDR1 is SEHNR and CDR2 is FQNEAQ in the germline V gene (reference sequence). With 4 bases removed from V and 0 bases from J, the gap between germline ends came to 4 bases. The CDR3 length is 14 residues. The CDR3 coding sequence is TGTGCCAGCAGCTCGGACTCTGGGGCCAACGTCCTGACTTTC. It codes for CASSSDSGANVLTF.

The J gene is TRBJ2-7, the V gene TRBV10-2, with 7 bases matching TRBD1. V dropped 0 bases and J dropped 0; count of bases not matched to a gene: 2. CDR3 length: 15 residues. In germline, CDR1 is WSHSY, CDR2 SAAADI. CDR3: CASSESGQSSYEQYF. The CDR3 DNA is TGCGCCAGCAGTGAGTCGGGACAGAGCTCCTACGAGCAGTACTTC.

This clonotype was picked up many times. The gene calls are TRBV5-1 and TRBJ2-1; 9 bases are shared with TRBD1. J gave up 8 bases and V 4 bases, and 7 bases lay outside the gene matches. The germline CDR1 and CDR2 sequences are SGHRS and YFSETQ. The CDR3 length is 14 residues. The CDR3 DNA reads as TGCGCCAGCAGCAGGGACAGGGCGTTCGATGAGCAGTTCTTC. It codes for CASSRDRAFDEQFF. Looking up the rest from reference TRBV5-1 and TRBJ2-1 gives the full variable domain: KAGVTQTPRYLIKTRGQQVTLSCSPISGHRSVSWYQQTPGQGLQFLFEYFSETQRNKGNFPGRFSGRQFSNSRSEMNVSTLELGDSALYLCASSRDRAFDEQFFGPGTRLTVL.

This clonotype appeared many times. This chain connects TRBV29-1 to TRBJ2-4; 7 bases match TRBD1. Trimming removed 3 bases from V and 2 bases from J; junction bases left unmatched: 4. Germline V lookup: CDR1 SQVTM, CDR2 ANQGSEA. The length of the CDR3 is 14 residues. Here the CDR3 DNA reads TGCAGCGTTGAGACAGGGTTAACCAAAAACATTCAGTACTTC. Translation: CSVETGLTKNIQYF.

This clonotype was recorded many times. The chain has TRBV12-3 or TRBV12-4 and TRBJ2-3; 9 bases are a match to TRBD2. Trimming took 6 bases from V and 0 from J; bases not matched to a gene: 4. The CDR3 contains 15 residues. The CDR3 region has the DNA TGTGCCAGCAGACCCAGCGGGGGGAGCACAGATACGCAGTATTTT. Translated, it gives CASRPSGGSTDTQYF.

This clonotype showed up many times. The CDR3 protein is CASRPGLDYDQPQHF. In nucleotides, the CDR3 is TGTGCCAGCAGGCCCGGACTCGACTATGATCAGCCCCAGCATTTT. The chain couples TRBV7-8 to TRBJ1-5; no firm D call. This CDR3 is 15 amino acids long. Germline V gene lookup returns CDR1 SGHVS and CDR2 FQNEAQ. The V end was cut by 6 bases, the J end by 5 bases, with 17 bases between.